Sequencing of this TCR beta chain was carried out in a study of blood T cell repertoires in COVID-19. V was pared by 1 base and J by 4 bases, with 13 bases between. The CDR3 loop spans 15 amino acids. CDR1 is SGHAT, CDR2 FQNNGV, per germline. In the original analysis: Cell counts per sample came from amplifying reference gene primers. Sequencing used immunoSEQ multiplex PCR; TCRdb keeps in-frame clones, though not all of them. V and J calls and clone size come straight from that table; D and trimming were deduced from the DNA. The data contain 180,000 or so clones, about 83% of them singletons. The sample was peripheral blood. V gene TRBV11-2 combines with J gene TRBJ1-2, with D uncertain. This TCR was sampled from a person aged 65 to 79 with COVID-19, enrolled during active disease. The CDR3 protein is CASSLGTGTVYGYTF. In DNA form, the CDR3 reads TGTGCCAGCAGCTTAGGGACGGGAACAGTCTATGGCTACACCTTC.